This is a list of T cell receptor beta chains from one sample in a study of identical twins. One entry per CDR3 protein, called by TCRdb with MiXCR from the 5' RACE reads. Found here are around 650,000 distinct CDR3 sequences, just over 7% of them singletons; the top ten hold 1.6%. The same data also went into a second study, on yellow fever vaccine responses in identical twins.

Sequencing was carried out using PBMCs. These receptors all stem from a woman younger than 30 in good health. Both conserved end residues are part of each CDR3. A D gene is named only where the DNA matches it firmly. A row's size may be missing; if present it is once, few, many or a size class.

j_call,clone_size,d_call,v_call,cdr3_aa,cdr3_nt
TRBJ2-7,many,TRBD2,TRBV12-3/TRBV12-4,CASSLGLAGAYEQYF,TGTGCCAGCAGTCTAGGACTAGCGGGAGCGTACGAGCAGTACTTC
TRBJ2-2,-,TRBD2,TRBV27,CASSPTSGRVYTGELFF,TGTGCCAGCAGTCCGACTAGCGGGAGGGTTTACACCGGGGAGCTGTTTTTT
TRBJ1-1,many,-,TRBV25-1,CASSAFPGPRSPLNTEAFF,TGTGCCAGCAGTGCTTTCCCGGGGCCTAGATCTCCCCTGAACACTGAAGCTTTCTTT
TRBJ2-7,-,-,TRBV28,CASTGAWEQYF,TGTGCCAGCACGGGGGCGTGGGAGCAGTACTTC
TRBJ1-1,many,-,TRBV28,CASRASGRSTEAFF,TGTGCCAGCAGGGCCAGCGGGCGTAGCACTGAAGCTTTCTTT
TRBJ2-2,few,-,TRBV4-1,CASSQVFSPNTGELFF,TGCGCCAGCAGCCAAGTATTCTCCCCGAACACCGGGGAGCTGTTTTTT
TRBJ1-4,-,TRBD1,TRBV7-9,CASSSYGTADEKLFF,TGTGCCAGCAGCTCATACGGGACAGCTGATGAAAAACTGTTTTTT
TRBJ1-1,-,-,TRBV5-1,CASSLAYENTEAFF,TGCGCCAGCAGCTTGGCCTACGAGAACACTGAAGCTTTCTTT
TRBJ1-6,-,-,TRBV11-2,CASSSVGSIYSPLHF,TGTGCCAGCAGCTCCGTCGGGTCTATTTATTCACCCCTCCACTTT
TRBJ2-1,-,-,TRBV5-1,CASTVTPGLVYNEQFF,TGCGCCAGCACCGTAACCCCGGGACTGGTCTACAATGAGCAGTTCTTC
TRBJ1-5,many,TRBD1,TRBV12-3/TRBV12-4,CASSAKGASGNQPQHF,TGTGCCAGCAGCGCTAAGGGGGCTTCGGGCAATCAGCCCCAGCATTTT
TRBJ2-2,-,TRBD2,TRBV5-1,CASSLGLAGGPAGELFF,TGCGCCAGCAGCCTTGGACTAGCGGGGGGGCCGGCCGGGGAGCTGTTTTTT
TRBJ2-5,-,-,TRBV10-2,CASSESWRASEAQYF,TGCGCCAGCAGTGAGTCCTGGCGGGCCTCGGAGGCCCAGTACTTC
TRBJ1-4,-,TRBD1,TRBV15,CATSRDGGQGAEKLFF,TGTGCCACCAGCAGAGATGGAGGACAGGGGGCTGAAAAACTGTTTTTT
TRBJ1-1,many,-,TRBV3-1,CASSQSLRGSEAFF,TGTGCCAGCAGCCAGAGTCTCCGAGGGTCTGAAGCTTTCTTT
TRBJ1-5,-,TRBD1,TRBV10-2,CASSDLPGGGPGQPQHF,TGCGCCAGCAGTGACCTCCCCGGAGGGGGCCCTGGGCAGCCCCAGCATTTT
TRBJ1-2,many,TRBD1,TRBV7-9,CASSLRTGPNYGYTF,TGTGCCAGCAGCTTGAGGACAGGACCGAACTATGGCTACACCTTC
TRBJ2-1,-,TRBD1,TRBV23-1,CASSHCRGLFNEQFF,TGCGCCAGCAGTCATTGCAGGGGGCTTTTCAATGAGCAGTTCTTC
TRBJ2-7,-,-,TRBV12-3/TRBV12-4,CASSRRKGPQIGHEQYF,TGTGCCAGCAGTCGACGAAAGGGACCGCAAATTGGCCACGAGCAGTACTTC
TRBJ1-1,few,-,TRBV29-1,CSVEGYRSNTEAFF,TGCAGCGTTGAAGGGTACAGGTCGAACACTGAAGCTTTCTTT
TRBJ2-7,few,TRBD1,TRBV28,CASTQRDRATYEQYF,TGTGCCAGCACCCAACGGGACAGGGCCACCTACGAGCAGTACTTC
TRBJ2-7,few,-,TRBV4-1,CASSQVAWAHEQYF,TGCGCCAGCAGCCAAGTCGCCTGGGCCCACGAGCAGTACTTC
TRBJ2-5,-,-,TRBV18,CASSPKGETQYF,TGTGCCAGCTCACCAAAGGGAGAGACCCAGTACTTC
TRBJ2-2,-,-,TRBV7-9,CASSFPAGMSGELFF,TGTGCCAGCAGCTTCCCGGCCGGGATGTCCGGGGAGCTGTTTTTT
TRBJ2-5,-,-,TRBV12-5,CASGLGTVFQTQYF,TGTGCTAGTGGTTTGGGGACAGTCTTTCAGACCCAGTACTTC
TRBJ2-5,few,-,TRBV27,CASSLGSTAKRTQYF,TGTGCCAGCAGTTTAGGGTCGACAGCTAAGAGGACCCAGTACTTC
TRBJ2-3,few,TRBD2,TRBV12-3/TRBV12-4,CASSPPSNLAGDPSTDTQYF,TGTGCCAGCAGTCCCCCTTCGAACTTAGCGGGGGACCCTAGCACAGATACGCAGTATTTT
TRBJ1-1,-,TRBD1,TRBV5-1,CASSLGFGTGSTEAFF,TGCGCCAGCAGCTTGGGGTTCGGGACAGGGTCCACTGAAGCTTTCTTT
TRBJ2-2,many,-,TRBV5-1,CASSSRATNTGELFF,TGCGCCAGCAGCAGCCGGGCCACGAACACCGGGGAGCTGTTTTTT
TRBJ2-1,many,TRBD2,TRBV3-1,CASNSGGGLSAGEQFF,TGTGCCAGCAACTCGGGGGGAGGGCTGTCTGCGGGTGAGCAGTTCTTC
TRBJ1-6,few,-,TRBV20-1,CSARVRGKTYNSPLHF,TGCAGTGCTAGAGTTCGGGGGAAAACCTATAATTCACCCCTCCACTTT
TRBJ2-7,many,TRBD2,TRBV5-1,CASSLTSGTYEQYF,TGCGCCAGCAGCCTGACTAGCGGAACCTACGAGCAGTACTTC
TRBJ2-7,many,-,TRBV7-9,CASSPHGDEQYF,TGTGCCAGCAGCCCCCACGGGGACGAGCAGTACTTC
TRBJ2-7,few,TRBD2,TRBV4-2,CASTSGLAGSYEQYF,TGTGCCAGCACCTCGGGACTAGCGGGCTCCTACGAGCAGTACTTC
TRBJ2-3,few,-,TRBV6-4,CASSDRGVPTDTQYF,TGTGCCAGCAGTGACAGGGGAGTCCCCACAGATACGCAGTATTTT
TRBJ2-1,many,TRBD2,TRBV7-8,CASRTRLAGEGHRPYNEQFF,TGTGCCAGCAGGACCCGACTAGCGGGAGAAGGACACCGCCCCTACAATGAGCAGTTCTTC
TRBJ2-5,many,-,TRBV3-1,CASSPSAAETQYF,TGTGCCAGCAGCCCCTCAGCAGCGGAGACCCAGTACTTC
TRBJ1-2,few,-,TRBV5-1,CASSRQNPLDGYTF,TGCGCCAGCAGTCGGCAGAATCCTTTGGATGGCTACACCTTC
TRBJ1-2,many,-,TRBV20-1,CSAKTEKNYGYTF,TGCAGTGCTAAGACGGAAAAGAACTATGGCTACACCTTC
TRBJ1-6,many,-,TRBV5-6,CASSLDSAGSPLHF,TGTGCCAGCAGTTTGGACAGCGCTGGATCACCCCTCCACTTT
TRBJ2-7,many,TRBD2,TRBV20-1,CSARDWLAGDTYEQYF,TGCAGTGCTAGAGATTGGCTAGCGGGAGACACCTACGAGCAGTACTTC
TRBJ2-1,many,TRBD2,TRBV7-9,CASSLLAGGMDEQFF,TGTGCCAGCAGCCTTCTAGCGGGAGGGATGGATGAGCAGTTCTTC
TRBJ2-3,many,TRBD2,TRBV20-1,CSAGTSGSRTQYF,TGCAGTGCCGGGACTAGCGGGAGCCGGACGCAGTATTTT
TRBJ2-1,few,-,TRBV7-6,CASSLKVRISPSNEQFF,TGTGCCAGCAGCTTAAAAGTCCGAATTAGCCCCTCTAATGAGCAGTTCTTC
TRBJ2-3,many,TRBD1,TRBV12-3/TRBV12-4,CASSQDRATDTQYF,TGTGCCAGCAGCCAAGACAGGGCCACAGATACGCAGTATTTT
TRBJ2-7,few,TRBD2,TRBV7-9,CASSQLAGDGEQYF,TGTGCCAGCAGCCAGCTAGCGGGAGATGGTGAGCAGTACTTC
TRBJ2-3,few,TRBD2,TRBV4-1,CASSARLAGDHTDTQYF,TGCGCCAGCAGCGCCAGACTAGCGGGGGACCACACAGATACGCAGTATTTT
TRBJ1-5,many,TRBD1,TRBV4-1,CASSQGSNRGWYQPQHF,TGCGCCAGCAGCCAAGGCAGCAACAGGGGATGGTATCAGCCCCAGCATTTT
TRBJ2-1,-,TRBD2,TRBV20-1,CSASTSGVSYNEQFF,TGCAGTGCTTCGACTAGCGGGGTTTCCTACAATGAGCAGTTCTTC
TRBJ1-5,-,-,TRBV7-2,CASSLVKTNQPQHF,TGTGCCAGCAGCTTAGTCAAGACTAATCAGCCCCAGCATTTT
TRBJ2-1,-,-,TRBV4-1,CASSPGGSGNEQFF,TGCGCCAGCAGCCCCGGGGGCTCCGGGAATGAGCAGTTCTTC
TRBJ1-5,many,-,TRBV3-1,CASSPRYSNQPQHF,TGTGCCAGCAGCCCCAGATATAGCAATCAGCCCCAGCATTTT
TRBJ2-5,-,TRBD1,TRBV28,CASSLNGQGPGTQYF,TGTGCCAGCAGTTTAAATGGACAGGGGCCCGGGACCCAGTACTTC
TRBJ1-2,many,-,TRBV10-3,CAIKQGGSGYTF,TGTGCCATCAAACAGGGAGGATCGGGCTACACCTTC
TRBJ1-1,many,-,TRBV10-3,CAISESVANTEAFF,TGTGCCATCAGTGAGTCGGTAGCGAACACTGAAGCTTTCTTT
TRBJ2-1,few,-,TRBV27,CASRTPSFWFF,TGTGCCAGCAGGACCCCTAGCTTTTGGTTCTTC
TRBJ1-2,few,-,TRBV20-1,CSASEIQGYTF,TGCAGTGCTAGTGAGATCCAGGGCTACACCTTC
TRBJ2-1,-,TRBD2,TRBV4-1,CASSLAGGSGGGNEQFF,TGCGCCAGCAGCCTAGCCGGGGGTAGCGGGGGGGGCAATGAGCAGTTCTTC
TRBJ2-7,-,-,TRBV5-1,CASSLYFPGDAYEQYF,TGCGCCAGCAGCTTGTATTTTCCGGGTGACGCCTACGAGCAGTACTTC